These 30 T cell receptor beta chains share one sample of origin, sequenced in a study of technical replicates of blood from several donors. Clones were read by immunoSEQ multiplex PCR, and TCRdb kept only the in-frame ones, dropping some. This sample has approximately 99,000 clones; 95% occur once, and the top ten carry around 0.21%. The source material was T cells isolated from PBMCs. The origin of the receptors is a human donor in good health.

The rearrangement joins TRBV5-4 to TRBJ2-5; 10 bases line up with TRBD2. This CDR3 comprises 16 residues. The V segment lost 0 bases and the J segment 2 bases; nucleotides outside the gene matches: 4. The germline V gene has CDR1 SGHNT and CDR2 YYREEE (reference sequence). CDR3 nucleotides: TGTGCCAGCAGCTTGGGAGTAGCGGGGGGTCAAGAGACCCAGTACTTC. This codes for CASSLGVAGGQETQYF.

This sequence joins TRBV6-1 and TRBJ2-3; 7 bases are a match to TRBD1. Germline CDR1 is MNHNS and CDR2 is SASEGT. Losses at the gene ends were 6 bases for V and 2 bases for J; bases not matched to a gene: 2. The CDR3 length is 13 residues. The CDR3, as DNA: TGTGCCAGCAGAACAGGGGTCACAGATACGCAGTATTTT. It codes for CASRTGVTDTQYF.

The table lists this clone with a count of one. This chain connects TRBV6-6 to TRBJ2-7; tentative D call: TRBD2 (6 bases). V gave up 3 bases and J gave up 6 bases, with 18 bases separating them. The CDR3 is made up of 15 amino acids. CDR1 and CDR2 from the germline V gene are MNHNY and SVGAGI (reference sequence). In DNA, the CDR3 is TGTGCCAGCAGTTATTTTGCGGGCGGAGGGTCCGAGCAGTACTTC. Amino acids: CASSYFAGGGSEQYF.

The V gene is TRBV18, the J gene TRBJ2-1, with TRBD2 identical over 12 bases. Germline CDR1 is KGHSH and CDR2 is LQKENI. The CDR3 is made up of 16 amino acids. V gave up 1 base and J gave up 10 bases; unmatched junction bases: 8. This CDR3 is CASSPLETSGSIEQFF. The DNA for the CDR3 is TGTGCCAGCTCACCACTTGAGACTAGCGGGAGTATCGAGCAGTTCTTC.

V gene TRBV11-3 combines with J gene TRBJ2-2; D is perhaps TRBD2 (5 bases). CDR1 is SGHNT and CDR2 is YENEEA in the germline V gene. The V end lost 3 bases, the J end lost 6 bases, and 23 bases lay between the germline ends. This CDR3 has 18 amino acids. The CDR3 protein is CASSFGGLAKISAGELFF. DNA of the CDR3: TGTGCCAGCAGCTTCGGAGGTCTAGCAAAAATTAGCGCCGGGGAGCTGTTTTTT. The full variable domain, completed using reference TRBV11-3 and TRBJ2-2, is EAGVVQSPRYKIIEKKQPVAFWCNPISGHNTLYWYLQNLGQGPELLIRYENEEAVDDSQLPKDRFSAERLKGVDSTLKIQPAELGDSAVYLCASSFGGLAKISAGELFFGEGSRLTVL.

V usage is TRBV28 and J usage is TRBJ1-5; D perhaps matches TRBD1 (5 bases). The CDR3 is 16 amino acids. Between the trimmed V and J ends, which lost 5 bases and 5 bases, there was a span of 19 bases. Per germline, CDR1 MDHEN and CDR2 SYDVKM. CDR3 in amino acids: CASSPLNVRAHQPQHF. CDR3 bases: TGTGCCAGCAGTCCCCTCAACGTCAGGGCCCATCAGCCCCAGCATTTT.

The chain is built from TRBV14 and TRBJ2-2, with 14 nucleotides matching TRBD2. Trimming took 2 bases from V and 3 from J; bases not matched to a gene: 5. This CDR3 comprises 18 residues. CDR1 is SGHDN, CDR2 FVKESK, per germline. This CDR3 reads CASSQQGLAGVDTGELFF. CDR3 nucleotides: TGTGCCAGCAGCCAACAGGGACTAGCGGGAGTTGACACCGGGGAGCTGTTTTTT.

The chain links TRBV9 to TRBJ2-7; D may be TRBD2 (5 bases). The germline V and J ends were trimmed by 4 bases and 3 bases, with 17 bases remaining between them. The CDR3 loop spans 15 amino acids. In germline, CDR1 is SGDLS, CDR2 YYNGEE. The CDR3 coding sequence is TGTGCCAGCAGCCAATTGGCTAGCAATTTCTACGAGCAGTACTTC. Translation: CASSQLASNFYEQYF.

The chain couples TRBV14 to TRBJ1-5; 7 bases are shared with TRBD1. This CDR3 spans 14 amino acids. Losses at the gene ends were 4 bases for V and 3 bases for J; bases not matched to a gene: 3. Looked up from germline, CDR1 is SGHDN and CDR2 is FVKESK. As DNA, the CDR3 is TGTGCCAGCAGCCTACAGGGGTTCAATCAGCCCCAGCATTTT. Translated, it gives CASSLQGFNQPQHF.

The chain combines TRBV19 with TRBJ2-1; weak D call: TRBD2 (6 bases). The germline gives CDR1 LNHDA, CDR2 SQIVND (reference sequence). The CDR3 has 15 residues. Trimming took 3 bases from V and 2 from J, leaving 11 bases between them. The CDR3 loop reads CASSMASVPYNEQFF. DNA of the CDR3: TGTGCCAGTAGTATGGCTAGCGTTCCCTACAATGAGCAGTTCTTC.

This rearrangement joins TRBV30 to TRBJ1-5; possible D gene TRBD1, 6 bases. The CDR3 contains 13 residues. V was pared by 2 bases and J by 4 bases, with 9 bases between. Germline CDR1 reads GTSNPN; CDR2 reads SVGIG (reference sequence). The CDR3 loop reads CAWSFRGNQPQHF. CDR3 sequence (DNA): TGTGCCTGGAGTTTCAGGGGAAATCAGCCCCAGCATTTT.

The CDR3 DNA reads as TGTGCCAGCAGTACAGGCGACGCCGTGAACACTGAAGCTTTCTTT. Translation gives CASSTGDAVNTEAFF. The chain is built from TRBV28 and TRBJ1-1; maybe TRBD1 (5 bases). V shed 5 bases and J shed 0 bases, with 13 bases lying between them. The CDR3 spans 15 residues. CDR1 is MDHEN, CDR2 SYDVKM, per germline.

This rearrangement joins TRBV5-1 to TRBJ2-7, with TRBD2 matching over 16 bases. The germline V gene encodes CDR1 SGHRS and CDR2 YFSETQ. V dropped 1 base and J dropped 8; count of bases not matched to a gene: 9. The CDR3 is 17 amino acids. In DNA form, the CDR3 reads TGCGCCAGCAGCTTGATGGGACTAGCGGGAGGGCGTGTCAAGCAGTACTTC. Translation: CASSLMGLAGGRVKQYF. The entire variable domain, with the rest obtained from reference TRBV5-1 and TRBJ2-7, is as follows: KAGVTQTPRYLIKTRGQQVTLSCSPISGHRSVSWYQQTPGQGLQFLFEYFSETQRNKGNFPGRFSGRQFSNSRSEMNVSTLELGDSALYLCASSLMGLAGGRVKQYFGPGTRLTVT.

The chain recombines TRBV7-9 with TRBJ2-3; no clear D. The length of the CDR3 is 13 residues. With 5 bases removed from V and 4 bases from J, the gap between germline ends came to 10 bases. Germline assignment: CDR1 SEHNR and CDR2 FQNEAQ (reference sequence). The chain's CDR3 is CASSALWPDTQYF. The CDR3 nucleotides are TGTGCCAGCAGCGCTCTTTGGCCAGATACGCAGTATTTT.

This chain's CDR3 is CASSVEQGNTEAFF. The CDR3 DNA is TGTGCCAGCAGCGTAGAACAGGGGAACACTGAAGCTTTCTTT. The chain joins TRBV9 to TRBJ1-1, with D tentatively TRBD1 (6 bases). Germline loops: CDR1 SGDLS, CDR2 YYNGEE. V was cut by 0 bases and J by 1 base, with 7 bases left in between. The CDR3 length is 14 residues.

The chain recombines TRBV9 with TRBJ2-5; 9 bases are shared with TRBD2. The CDR3 runs to 15 residues. V was clipped by 4 bases and J by 2 bases; unmatched bases: 6. CDR1 is SGDLS, CDR2 YYNGEE, per germline. Here the CDR3 DNA reads TGTGCCAGCAGCCAGAGCGGGGGGCCTCAAGAGACCCAGTACTTC. This encodes CASSQSGGPQETQYF.

The chain joins TRBV7-2 to TRBJ2-6; D not certain. This CDR3 has 16 amino acids. Germline-derived CDR1 and CDR2 are SGHTA and FQGNSA. V was pared by 0 bases and J by 0 bases, with 6 bases between. CDR3 bases: TGTGCCAGCAGCTTAGCCCCCTTCTCTGGGGCCAACGTCCTGACTTTC. This sequence encodes CASSLAPFSGANVLTF.

The chain has TRBV14 and TRBJ1-3; possibly TRBD1 for D (6 bases). V lost 2 bases and J 4 bases, leaving 12 bases between the germline ends. CDR1 and CDR2 from the germline V gene are SGHDN and FVKESK. There are 15 residues in the CDR3. The CDR3 DNA sequence: TGTGCCAGCAGCCAACACCGGGACACGGGAAACACCATATATTTT. Encoded protein: CASSQHRDTGNTIYF.

The CDR3 reads CAIRQGAGTEAFF. The CDR3 DNA follows: TGTGCCATCAGACAGGGTGCCGGGACTGAAGCTTTCTTT. The chain has TRBV10-3 and TRBJ1-1; perhaps TRBD1 as D (6 bases). This CDR3 region has 13 residues. Trimming removed 6 bases at V and 5 bases at J, with 13 bases between. Germline V gene lookup returns CDR1 ENHRY and CDR2 SYGVKD.

This clone has more than one count but fewer than ten. The CDR3 bases are TGTGCCAGCACCCTTGACAGGGACACTGAAGCTTTCTTT. This encodes CASTLDRDTEAFF. The rearrangement joins TRBV11-3 to TRBJ1-1; TRBD1 aligns across 7 bases. The V and J ends lost 7 bases and 3 bases, in that order; junction bases with no gene match: 5. The CDR3 contains 13 residues. Germline V gives CDR1 SGHNT, CDR2 YENEEA.

The V gene is TRBV9, the J gene TRBJ2-6; D might be TRBD2 (6 bases). The CDR3 runs to 19 residues. The V gene lost 3 bases and the J gene lost 0 bases, with 19 bases spanning the gap. Germline V gene sequence: CDR1 SGDLS, CDR2 YYNGEE. The CDR3, as DNA: TGTGCCAGCAGCGGTAGCGGTCCGGGGGTGGGCTCTGGGGCCAACGTCCTGACTTTC. Amino acid sequence: CASSGSGPGVGSGANVLTF. The complete variable domain, with remaining parts taken from reference TRBV9 and TRBJ2-6, reads DSGVTQTPKHLITATGQRVTLRCSPRSGDLSVYWYQQSLDQGLQFLIQYYNGEERAKGNILERFSAQQFPDLHSELNLSSLELGDSALYFCASSGSGPGVGSGANVLTFGAGSRLTVL.

The chain joins TRBV5-1 to TRBJ2-5, with 8 bases that match TRBD1. The germline V gene has CDR1 SGHRS and CDR2 YFSETQ. Trimming took 0 bases from V and 5 from J; bases not matched to a gene: 6. The CDR3 contains 15 residues. The CDR3 reads CASSLGTGSGETQYF. The CDR3 bases are TGCGCCAGCAGCTTGGGGACAGGGAGCGGGGAGACCCAGTACTTC.

The rearrangement joins TRBV27 to TRBJ2-1; 14 bases are shared with TRBD2. CDR1 MNHEY and CDR2 SMNVEV come from the germline V gene (reference sequence). Losses at the gene ends were 8 bases for V and 5 bases for J; bases not matched to a gene: 2. The CDR3 totals 14 residues. This CDR3 reads CASWGLAGDNEQFF. The CDR3 coding sequence is TGTGCCAGCTGGGGACTAGCGGGAGACAATGAGCAGTTCTTC.

The V call is TRBV2, the J call TRBJ1-1; no reliable D call. Trimming left V 3 bases short and J 4 bases short, with 6 bases between. Germline assignment: CDR1 SNHLY and CDR2 FYNNEI. This CDR3 spans 12 amino acids. The CDR3 bases are TGTGCCAGCAGTGAGAGAGGCACTGAAGCTTTCTTT. It encodes CASSERGTEAFF.

The rearrangement joins TRBV7-3 to TRBJ2-2; 7 bases are shared with TRBD1. CDR3 length: 16 amino acids. In germline, CDR1 is SGHTA, CDR2 FQGTGA. With V trimmed by 4 bases and J by 0 bases, 5 bases remained unmatched. The CDR3 DNA is TGTGCCAGCAGCTCCCCACAGGGGTCGAACACCGGGGAGCTGTTTTTT. This codes for CASSSPQGSNTGELFF.

The rearrangement links TRBV19 to TRBJ1-4; tentative D call: TRBD1 (5 bases). This CDR3 has 15 residues. V dropped 3 bases and J dropped 4 bases, with 12 bases sitting between them. CDR1 is LNHDA, CDR2 SQIVND, per germline (reference sequence). The CDR3 DNA sequence: TGTGCCAGTAGTATTCGGCAGGGCTTTAATGAAAAACTGTTTTTT. This translates into CASSIRQGFNEKLFF.

This clone was seen only once. V and J are TRBV11-3 and TRBJ2-2; 9 bases agree with TRBD2. The CDR3 sequence is 13 residues long. The germline CDR1 and CDR2 sequences are SGHNT and YENEEA. After removal of 9 bases from V and 5 bases from J, the junction contained 4 bases not matched to a gene. The CDR3 region has the DNA TGTGCCAGTAGCGGGAGTAATACCGGGGAGCTGTTTTTT. Translated: CASSGSNTGELFF.

This chain joins TRBV6-1 and TRBJ2-1; D might be TRBD1 (6 bases). V was pared by 2 bases and J by 6 bases, with 14 bases between. Germline CDR1 reads MNHNS; CDR2 reads SASEGT. CDR3 length: 15 amino acids. CDR3 sequence: CASSELQGTSNEQFF. CDR3 coding DNA: TGTGCCAGCAGTGAATTACAGGGAACTAGCAATGAGCAGTTCTTC.

V gene TRBV5-4 combines with J gene TRBJ1-2, with 10 bases matching TRBD1. The CDR3 contains 15 residues. CDR1 is SGHNT and CDR2 is YYREEE in the germline V gene (reference sequence). V shed 2 bases and J 7 bases; nucleotides not matched to a gene: 8. The CDR3 nucleotides are TGTGCCAGCAGCTTAGACAGGGGGCGCGGGTCTGGCTACACCTTC. Its protein product is CASSLDRGRGSGYTF. Together with reference TRBV5-4 and TRBJ1-2, the CDR3 gives the full variable domain: ETGVTQSPTHLIKTRGQQVTLRCSSQSGHNTVSWYQQALGQGPQFIFQYYREEENGRGNFPPRFSGLQFPNYSSELNVNALELDDSALYLCASSLDRGRGSGYTFGSGTRLTVV.

The rearrangement uses TRBV29-1 and TRBJ2-1; unclear D gene. This CDR3 spans 11 amino acids. V was clipped by 3 bases and J by 9 bases, with 9 bases between them. Germline lookup yields CDR1 SQVTM and CDR2 ANQGSEA. The CDR3 sequence is CSVESELEQFF. The CDR3 DNA reads as TGCAGCGTTGAGAGCGAACTTGAGCAGTTCTTC.